This T cell receptor (beta chain) originates from a study of regulatory T cells in long-lasting Graves disease (dated by TCRdb to the early 2020s). Regarding the study in general: In the newly diagnosed Graves' disease group, patients had been taking antithyroid drugs for less than 3 months. Patients with persistent Graves' disease were compared with patients with newly diagnosed Graves' disease using TCR sequencing and RNA sequencing of peripheral blood. The study took place in China and was registered as a clinical trial. TCR sequencing covered 13 persistent and 20 newly diagnosed Graves' disease patients, around 35 samples in total. Overall study outcomes, separate from this receptor: More public clonotypes were shared among persistent patients (under 3,000) than among newly diagnosed patients (under 1,000). Sequencing and analysis were restricted to the TCR beta chain. The authors noted that the small sample size was a limitation that may lower accuracy. Persistent Graves' disease patients showed lower TCR Shannon entropy and fewer highly expanded clones than newly diagnosed patients, suggesting clonal expansion. Because the primary lesion, thyroid tissue, could not be accessed, the study looked at peripheral blood alone.

Only a few counts were recorded for this clonotype. Its antigen remains unidentified. No per-base quality is available; no much larger clone lies one base away. Library preparation used multiplex PCR. The sequencer listed for this sample is Illumina HiSeq 4000. To build TCR beta libraries, CDR3 regions were amplified by Arm-PCR using iRepertoire HTBI primers. PCR products were gel purified before sequencing. On the study's bioinformatics: Gene usage analysis of CDR3 amino acid clonotypes used the 60 to 75 TRBV and around 14 TRBJ segments found across samples. Filtered high-quality paired reads were merged into contigs using COPE and FqMerger. BLAST was used to align contigs to IMGT TRBV, TRBD and TRBJ reference genes, with CDR3 defined following IMGT. Clonotypes above 0.1% frequency were classified as highly expanded clones. Repertoire diversity was measured by Shannon entropy, and V-J evenness by the Gini coefficient. A clonotype was considered public if more than one individual shared it. TCRdb reprocessing: public reads trimmed at Q25 with fastp, clones called with MiXCR, in-frame beta chains kept. Every distinct CDR3 protein forms one entry, paired with its most common genes and DNA. In this record, the V and J calls reflect TCRdb's handling and not the investigators' own analysis. The sample has roughly 350,000 distinct CDR3 sequences on record, roughly a sixth of them singletons. About 27% of the sample lies in the top ten.

The time point label, read with the paper, signifies: newly diagnosed GD, antithyroid drugs for less than 3 months. For both TCR sequencing and RNA sequencing, RNA was extracted from PBMCs in TRIzol. The diagnosis of Graves' disease was made according to American Thyroid Association guidelines. Patients were recruited from an endocrinology department in Xi'an, China. Each patient gave about 8.1 milliliters of peripheral blood, collected in an EDTA anticoagulant tube. Ficoll Paque Plus density gradient separation was used to isolate PBMCs, and no further T cell sorting was performed. An Agilent 2100 Bioanalyzer and agarose gel were used to assess RNA quality, and a NanoDrop 2000 was used to measure RNA concentration. These data were likewise used in another study, on T cells in Graves' hyperthyroidism and ophthalmopathy. That second publication adds: Stable Graves' hyperthyroidism was defined as the absence of progression to ophthalmopathy over 18 months of follow-up. Hyperthyroidism patients were newly diagnosed, had a disease duration of under 2 months, and were aged 18 to 65 years. Patients with uncontrolled infections, other autoimmune diseases, pregnancy or lactation were excluded. Diagnoses were established on the basis of clinical symptoms, serum thyroxine and TRAb, thyroid ultrasound, and orbital computed tomography. A first-round RT-PCR of the TCR CDR3 used the HTBI primer set with the Qiagen OneStep RT-PCR kit. Most expanded thyroid clonotypes (frequency above 0.001) were also detected in blood, a finding suggesting that blood repertoires may reflect thyroid immune responses. Ophthalmopathy was separated from stable hyperthyroidism by a 13 V-J signature model, with roughly 88% sensitivity and around 81% specificity obtained in cross-validation and 80%/75% obtained in testing. During validation, the model predicted progression to ophthalmopathy a median of around six months ahead of onset, with around 71% sensitivity and 72% to 80% specificity. TCR V-J signatures able to tell the groups apart were searched for in a discovery cohort of 100 patients, of whom 43 had Graves' ophthalmopathy and about 55 had stable Graves' hyperthyroidism. An independent validation cohort of fewer than 20 hyperthyroidism patients and 17 patients who later progressed to ophthalmopathy tested prospective prediction of ophthalmopathy. The approximately 100 discovery patients were randomly divided into training and test sets at a 7:3 ratio. In addition, the study compared T-cell repertoires in thyroid tissue and in blood from several Graves' hyperthyroidism patients. Once sampling was done, hyperthyroidism patients were given methimazole at a starting dose of 30 mg daily, whereas ophthalmopathy patients were given high-dose intravenous methylprednisolone. Libraries were constructed in a second round of multiplex PCR, after which size selection and purification were performed. The libraries were sequenced on an Illumina HiSeq2000 using paired-end 100 bp reads. SOAPnuke was used to process the raw data, with reads discarded if the reads contained adapters or uncalled bases, had a mean Phred below 15, or lacked an exact constant-primer or identifier match. High-quality paired reads were merged using COPE v1.2.5, and each unique nucleotide sequence was defined as a clonotype. Clonotypes were aligned to IMGT TRBV, TRBD and TRBJ reference segments using MiTCR v1.1. The analysis was restricted to V-J combinations with a frequency above 0.0001, which together covered 98% to 99.2% of the repertoires. A TCS score was defined as the ratio between F50 (clonal expansion) and ExV (chaos), using BLOSUM62-based TCRdist between CDR3 peptides within each V-J. Welch's t-statistics and random forest reduced approximately 520 V-J features to 10 to 15, which were used in a naive Bayes classifier (R e1071). Sample size was not statistically predetermined, and investigators were not blinded to group allocation. TCR Vbeta CDR3 sequencing of 130 to 150 peripheral blood samples (over 40 ophthalmopathy, approximately 80 hyperthyroidism and around 17 progressor patients) is reported in the paper.

This receptor was obtained from a man aged 40-50 years with Graves disease. Donor details come from another sample of the same person, matched by shared clones. The sequences come from peripheral blood mononuclear cells (PBMCs), collected at new diagnosis, from a patient treated with antithyroid drugs.

This receptor carries the CDR3 CASRRDRWLSGQPQHF. The DNA sequence follows: TGTGCCAGCAGACGCGACAGGTGGTTGAGTGGTCAGCCCCAGCATTTT. The sequence joins TRBV6-2 or TRBV6-3 to TRBJ1-5; the D gene is possibly TRBD1, with 6 bases matching. Reading from cysteine to phenylalanine, the CDR3 counts 16 amino acids. Only the CDR3 DNA stays, 48 bases, in frame from base 1. CDR1 MNHEY and CDR2 SVGEGT are derived from the germline V gene. V is reduced by 6 bases and J by 6 bases, leaving a spacing of 21 bases between them.